This T cell receptor (beta chain) was profiled in a study of blood T cell repertoires in COVID-19. Study summary: There were acute and convalescent COVID-19 samples, and they came from the United States, Italy and Spain. PBMCs, B-cell-depleted T cells, or T cells provided the cDNA or gDNA that made up the material.

The CDR3 is 14 amino acids. The germline gives CDR1 KGHSH, CDR2 LQKENI. With 2 bases removed from V and 5 bases from J, the gap between germline ends came to 12 bases. How the authors handled the data: The authors estimated nucleated cell counts from reference gene primer amplification. Profiled with immunoSEQ multiplex PCR; TCRdb holds only in-frame clones, not every one. V and J calls and clone size come straight from that table; D and trimming were deduced from the DNA. This table has roughly 120,000 clones, 55% to 75% appearing once. Sequencing was done on a sample of peripheral blood. The TCR originated in a human donor with acute or convalescent COVID-19. The donor label of this sample is uncertain. The genes are TRBV18 and TRBJ2-5; the D gene is possibly TRBD2 (6 bases). The CDR3 region is CASSPGHGGETQYF. The CDR3 coding sequence is TGTGCCAGCTCACCAGGGCACGGAGGGGAGACCCAGTACTTC.